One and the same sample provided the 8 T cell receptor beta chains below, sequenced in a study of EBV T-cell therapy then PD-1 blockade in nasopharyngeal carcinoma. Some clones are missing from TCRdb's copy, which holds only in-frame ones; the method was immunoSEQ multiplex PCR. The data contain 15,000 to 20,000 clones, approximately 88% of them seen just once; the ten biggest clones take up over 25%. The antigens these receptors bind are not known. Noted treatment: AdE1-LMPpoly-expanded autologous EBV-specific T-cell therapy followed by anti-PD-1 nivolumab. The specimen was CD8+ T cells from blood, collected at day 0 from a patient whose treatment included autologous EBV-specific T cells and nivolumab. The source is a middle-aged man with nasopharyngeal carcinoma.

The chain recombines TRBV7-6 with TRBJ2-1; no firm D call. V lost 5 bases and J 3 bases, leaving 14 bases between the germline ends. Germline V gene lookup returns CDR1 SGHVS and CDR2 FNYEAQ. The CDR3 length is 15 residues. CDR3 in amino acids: CASSLGQSLYNEQFF. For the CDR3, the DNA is TGTGCCAGCAGCCTCGGGCAGAGTCTCTACAATGAGCAGTTCTTC.

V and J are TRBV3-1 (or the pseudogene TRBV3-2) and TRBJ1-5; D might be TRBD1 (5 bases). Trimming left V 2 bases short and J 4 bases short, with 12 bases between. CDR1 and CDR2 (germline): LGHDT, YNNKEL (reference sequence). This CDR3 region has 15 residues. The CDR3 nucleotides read TGTGCCAGCAGCCAAAGGTGGGGACGGAATCAGCCCCAGCATTTT. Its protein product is CASSQRWGRNQPQHF.

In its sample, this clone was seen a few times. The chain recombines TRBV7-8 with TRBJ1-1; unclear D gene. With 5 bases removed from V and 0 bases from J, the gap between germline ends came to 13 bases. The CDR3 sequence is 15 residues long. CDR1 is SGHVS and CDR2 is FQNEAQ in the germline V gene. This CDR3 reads CASSRGIGLNTEAFF. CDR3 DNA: TGTGCCAGCAGCAGAGGGATTGGCCTGAACACTGAAGCTTTCTTT.

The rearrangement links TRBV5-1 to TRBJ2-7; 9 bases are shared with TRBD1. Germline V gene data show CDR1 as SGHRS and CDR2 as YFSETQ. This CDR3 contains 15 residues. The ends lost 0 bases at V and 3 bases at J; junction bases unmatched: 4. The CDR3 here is CASSLGLDRGYEQYF. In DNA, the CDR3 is TGCGCCAGCAGCTTGGGCCTGGACAGGGGCTACGAGCAGTACTTC.

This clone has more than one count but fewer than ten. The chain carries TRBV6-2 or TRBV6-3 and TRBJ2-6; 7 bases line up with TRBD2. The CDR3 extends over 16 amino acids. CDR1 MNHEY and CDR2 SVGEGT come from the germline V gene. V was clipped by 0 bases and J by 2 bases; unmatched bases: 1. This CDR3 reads CASSYSGGAGANVLTF. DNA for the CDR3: TGTGCCAGCAGTTACTCGGGGGGGGCTGGGGCCAACGTCCTGACTTTC.

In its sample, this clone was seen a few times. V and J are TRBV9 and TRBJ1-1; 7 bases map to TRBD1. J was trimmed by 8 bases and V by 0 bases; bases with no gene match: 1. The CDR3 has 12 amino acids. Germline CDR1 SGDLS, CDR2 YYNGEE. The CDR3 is CASSVGTGEAFF. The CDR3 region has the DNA TGTGCCAGCAGCGTAGGGACAGGAGAAGCTTTCTTT. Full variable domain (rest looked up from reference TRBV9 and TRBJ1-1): DSGVTQTPKHLITATGQRVTLRCSPRSGDLSVYWYQQSLDQGLQFLIQYYNGEERAKGNILERFSAQQFPDLHSELNLSSLELGDSALYFCASSVGTGEAFFGQGTRLTVV.

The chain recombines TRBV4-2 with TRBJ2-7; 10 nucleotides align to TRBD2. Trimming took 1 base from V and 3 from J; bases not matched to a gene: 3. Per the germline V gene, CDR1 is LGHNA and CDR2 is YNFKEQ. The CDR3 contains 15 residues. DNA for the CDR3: TGTGCCAGCAGCCAAGGGCTAGCGGGGGACTACGAGCAGTACTTC. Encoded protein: CASSQGLAGDYEQYF.

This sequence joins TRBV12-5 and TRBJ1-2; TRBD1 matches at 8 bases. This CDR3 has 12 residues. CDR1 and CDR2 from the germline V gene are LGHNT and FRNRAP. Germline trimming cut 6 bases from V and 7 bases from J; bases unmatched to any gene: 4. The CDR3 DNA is TGTGCTAGTGGCCCTGGGACAGGTGGCTACACCTTC. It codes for CASGPGTGGYTF.